This passage covers 18 T cell receptor beta chains from one sample sequenced in a study of lymphopenia after photon versus proton radiotherapy. Here immunoSEQ multiplex PCR was the method, and the copy in TCRdb shows in-frame clones only, minus some. This table holds tens of thousands of clones, 85% to 90% found once. Sample: peripheral blood, taken from a patient treated with proton-based radiotherapy. These receptor sequences come from an elderly man with esophageal cancer.

V usage is TRBV5-5 and J usage is TRBJ1-2; 7 nucleotides align to TRBD1. CDR3 length: 16 amino acids. Germline V gene data show CDR1 as SGHKS and CDR2 as YYEKEE (reference sequence). Trimming at V came to 4 bases and at J to 4 bases, leaving 13 bases not matched to a gene. DNA for the CDR3: TGTGCCAGCAGCAAGTCTGGGCAGGGGGACGTCTATGGCTACACCTTC. Translation gives CASSKSGQGDVYGYTF.

J is TRBJ1-4 and V is TRBV7-2; 11 bases match TRBD1. The CDR3 has 18 amino acids. After removal of 4 bases from V and 7 bases from J, the junction contained 14 bases not matched to a gene. Germline V CDR1 and CDR2: SGHTA, FQGNSA. The CDR3 spells CASSSGQGGGRFGEKLFF. The CDR3 DNA reads TGTGCCAGCAGCTCGGGACAGGGGGGAGGGAGGTTTGGTGAAAAACTGTTTTTT.

The chain uses TRBV7-9 and TRBJ2-2; D not certain. Germline V CDR1 and CDR2: SEHNR, FQNEAQ (reference sequence). The CDR3 has 13 residues. Trimming took 2 bases from V and 2 from J, leaving 3 bases between them. The CDR3 here is CASSLLNTGELFF. The CDR3 DNA is TGTGCCAGCAGCTTACTCAACACCGGGGAGCTGTTTTTT.

This sequence joins TRBV18 and TRBJ1-1; tentative D call: TRBD1 (5 bases). Trimming cost V 1 base and J 4 bases, with 13 bases left between them. This CDR3 is 15 amino acids long. Germline V gene lookup returns CDR1 KGHSH and CDR2 LQKENI. Here the CDR3 DNA reads TGTGCCAGCTCACCACGATTCCGGGGGGGCACTGAAGCTTTCTTT. The encoded protein is CASSPRFRGGTEAFF.

The chain carries TRBV6-5 and TRBJ2-1; 12 nucleotides agree with TRBD2. The CDR3 contains 15 residues. The V gene's germline CDR1 is MNHEY and CDR2 SVGAGI. With 6 bases clipped from V and 7 bases from J, the junction kept 7 bases outside the gene matches. CDR3 DNA: TGTGCCAGCAGCCCCGGACTAGCGGGAAAGAATGAGCAGTTCTTC. Its protein product is CASSPGLAGKNEQFF.

The chain joins TRBV27 to TRBJ2-7; 11 nucleotides match TRBD1. The CDR3 extends over 13 amino acids. Germline lookup yields CDR1 MNHEY and CDR2 SMNVEV (reference sequence). The J segment lost 7 bases and the V segment lost 5 bases, leaving 4 bases of the junction unmatched. CDR3 sequence reads: CASSRGTGGEQYF. As DNA, the CDR3 is TGTGCCAGCAGTAGAGGGACAGGGGGTGAGCAGTACTTC.

V is TRBV19 and J is TRBJ1-2; TRBD1 matches 8 bases. Trimming removed 4 bases from V and 4 bases from J; junction bases left unmatched: 5. This CDR3 is built from 14 residues. Germline assignment: CDR1 LNHDA and CDR2 SQIVND (reference sequence). The CDR3: CASSTSGTGYGYTF. CDR3 DNA: TGTGCCAGTAGTACCTCCGGGACAGGCTATGGCTACACCTTC.

The V gene is TRBV29-1, the J gene TRBJ1-3; 8 positions agree with TRBD1. Germline CDR1 SQVTM, CDR2 ANQGSEA. Trimming took 4 bases from V and 6 from J; bases not matched to a gene: 2. The CDR3 extends over 12 amino acids. The CDR3 nucleotides are TGCAGCGTTGCGACAGGGGCAAACACCATATATTTT. Its translation: CSVATGANTIYF. Variable domain in full (rest from reference TRBV29-1 and TRBJ1-3): SAVISQKPSRDICQRGTSLTIQCQVDSQVTMMFWYRQQPGQSLTLIATANQGSEATYESGFVIDKFPISRPNLTFSTLTVSNMSPEDSSIYLCSVATGANTIYFGEGSWLTVV.

V is TRBV15 and J is TRBJ1-3, with a weak D call TRBD1 (5 bases). This CDR3 spans 15 amino acids. Looked up from germline, CDR1 is LNHNV and CDR2 is YYDKDF (reference sequence). With 1 base removed from V and 2 bases from J, the gap between germline ends came to 9 bases. The CDR3 DNA follows: TGTGCCACCAGCAGAGTTTTGGGGCCTGGAAACACCATATATTTT. Its translation is CATSRVLGPGNTIYF.

As regards this clone: Other DNA sequences in this sample translate to the same CDR3. This chain uses TRBV6-5 with TRBJ2-3; D not certain. Germline V lookup: CDR1 MNHEY, CDR2 SVGAGI. The CDR3 extends over 11 amino acids. Trimming removed 2 bases from V and 5 bases from J, with 2 bases in between. The CDR3 sequence: CASSYLDTQYF. CDR3 coding DNA: TGTGCCAGCAGTTACCTAGATACGCAGTATTTT.

The rearrangement uses TRBV7-8 and TRBJ1-2, with D unclear. The CDR3 length is 15 residues. CDR1 is SGHVS, CDR2 FQNEAQ, per germline. Trimming took 5 bases from V and 4 from J, leaving 17 bases between them. CDR3 in DNA: TGTGCCAGCAGCCAAACGCCGACCAGACTCTATGGCTACACCTTC. This sequence encodes CASSQTPTRLYGYTF. The variable domain in full, with the rest retrieved from reference TRBV7-8 and TRBJ1-2, is GAGVSQSPRYKVAKRGQDVALRCDPISGHVSLFWYQQALGQGPEFLTYFQNEAQLDKSGLPSDRFFAERPEGSVSTLKIQRTQQEDSAVYLCASSQTPTRLYGYTFGSGTRLTVV.

The rearrangement links TRBV2 to TRBJ1-5; D is uncertain. Germline CDR1 is SNHLY and CDR2 is FYNNEI. Between the trimmed V and J ends, which lost 11 bases and 2 bases, there was a span of 13 bases. The length of the CDR3 is 13 residues. DNA of the CDR3: TGTGCCGGAGCGAGGGATGGCAATCAGCCCCAGCATTTT. It translates to CAGARDGNQPQHF. The full variable domain, its missing parts supplied by reference TRBV2 and TRBJ1-5, is EPEVTQTPSHQVTQMGQEVILRCVPISNHLYFYWYRQILGQKVEFLVSFYNNEISEKSEIFDDQFSVERPDGSNFTLKIRSTKLEDSAMYFCAGARDGNQPQHFGDGTRLSIL.

The genes are TRBV19 and TRBJ1-5; D is perhaps TRBD1 (5 bases). Germline V gene lookup returns CDR1 LNHDA and CDR2 SQIVND (reference sequence). This CDR3 region has 13 residues. V dropped 9 bases and J dropped 10 bases, with 19 bases sitting between them. The DNA for the CDR3 is TGTGCCAGCCTCGAGGAGCAGGGTCTTCCCCAGCATTTT. Translating it yields CASLEEQGLPQHF.

The rearrangement links TRBV29-1 to TRBJ2-3; D assignment may be TRBD1 or TRBD2 (6 bases each). Germline V gene data show CDR1 as SQVTM and CDR2 as ANQGSEA. Trimming took off 1 base at V and 2 bases at J, with 16 bases between the two ends. The CDR3 extends over 16 amino acids. This CDR3 reads CSVEAGGHYPTDTQYF. For the CDR3, the DNA is TGCAGCGTTGAAGCCGGGGGCCACTACCCCACAGATACGCAGTATTTT.

V is TRBV7-2 and J is TRBJ2-7; perhaps TRBD2 as D (7 bases). The CDR3 consists of 15 residues. Between the trimmed V and J ends, which lost 5 bases and 3 bases, there was a span of 17 bases. From germline, CDR1 is SGHTA and CDR2 FQGNSA. DNA of the CDR3: TGTGCCAGCAGCCCTGGGGGGGACATGGACTACGAGCAGTACTTC. Protein product: CASSPGGDMDYEQYF.

The V call is TRBV6-5, the J call TRBJ2-3, with D unresolved. Per the germline V gene, CDR1 is MNHEY and CDR2 is SVGAGI. Trimming left V 3 bases short and J 2 bases short, with 9 bases between. The CDR3 sequence is 14 residues long. The CDR3 DNA is TGTGCCAGCAGTTATGATCCGTTCACAGATACGCAGTATTTT. Its protein is CASSYDPFTDTQYF.

With respect to this clone: Since no conserved phenylalanine or tryptophan closes the CDR3, a read error is the likely cause. The DNA is left out, because the CDR3 cannot be placed on it with certainty; the CDR3 is given as TCRdb lists it. The genes are TRBV5-4 and TRBJ1-4; the DNA was not used to check the table's D call, TRBD1. The germline V gene has CDR1 SGHNT and CDR2 YYREEE (reference sequence). The CDR3 totals 12 residues, both ends included. Here the CDR3 reads CASSLAGQGWFL.

This rearrangement joins TRBV11-3 to TRBJ1-1, with D possibly TRBD1 on 6 matching bases. Trimming shortened V by 2 bases and J by 0 bases, and 7 bases separated the two germline ends. The CDR3 spans 14 residues. Germline V lookup: CDR1 SGHNT, CDR2 YENEEA. The CDR3 DNA reads as TGTGCCAGCAGCTTAACAGGGCTGAACACTGAAGCTTTCTTT. The encoded protein is CASSLTGLNTEAFF.